This paragraph covers one T cell receptor beta chain sequence. Its target is unknown. The sample originates from a study of shared clonotypes between healthy human individuals. Study information: Each donor contributed plates that comprised three CD4 naive, three CD4 memory, two CD8 naive and one CD8 memory.

Produced via immunoSEQ multiplex PCR; TCRdb's table is partial and in-frame only. The table includes 2 million to 3 million clones, 93% detected once. Study-wide results and limits: Researchers found naive subsets generally carried larger estimated richness than memory subsets.

After removal of 5 bases from V and 2 bases from J, the junction contained 9 bases not matched to a gene. CDR1 GTSNPN and CDR2 SVGIG come from the germline V gene (reference sequence). The CDR3 loop spans 15 amino acids. Sequencing was done on a sample of naive CD4+ T cells from PBMCs. The subset was: CD45RA+ positively selected. This chain joins TRBV30 and TRBJ2-3; 8 bases map to TRBD2. This receptor was taken from a man between 18 and 29 years old in good health. Some clones in this sample may be carry-over from other donors' samples. The CDR3 is CAWSRLAGYTDTQYF. The CDR3, as DNA: TGTGCCTGGTCCCGGCTAGCGGGTTACACAGATACGCAGTATTTT. The full variable domain, its missing parts supplied by reference TRBV30 and TRBJ2-3, is SQTIHQWPATLVQPVGSPLSLECTVEGTSNPNLYWYRQAAGRGLQLLFYSVGIGQISSEVPQNLSASRPQDRQFILSSKKLLLSDSGFYLCAWSRLAGYTDTQYFGPGTRLTVL.